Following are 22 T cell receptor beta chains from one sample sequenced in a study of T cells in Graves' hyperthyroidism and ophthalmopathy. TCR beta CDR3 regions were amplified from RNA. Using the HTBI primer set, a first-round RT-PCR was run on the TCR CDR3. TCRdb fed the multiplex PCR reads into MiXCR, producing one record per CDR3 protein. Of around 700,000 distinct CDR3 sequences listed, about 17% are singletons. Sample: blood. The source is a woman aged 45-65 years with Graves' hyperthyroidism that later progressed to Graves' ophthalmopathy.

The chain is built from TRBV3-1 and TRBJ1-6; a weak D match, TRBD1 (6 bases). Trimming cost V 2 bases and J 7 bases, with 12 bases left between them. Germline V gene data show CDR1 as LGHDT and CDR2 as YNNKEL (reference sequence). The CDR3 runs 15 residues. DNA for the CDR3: TGTGCCAGCAGCCAACGGGGCAGGGGAAATTCACCCCTCCACTTT. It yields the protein CASSQRGRGNSPLHF.

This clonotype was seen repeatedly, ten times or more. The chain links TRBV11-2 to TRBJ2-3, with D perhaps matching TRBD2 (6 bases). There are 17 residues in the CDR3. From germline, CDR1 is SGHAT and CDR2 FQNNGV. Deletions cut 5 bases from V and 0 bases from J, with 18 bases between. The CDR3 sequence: CASSERRDALSTDTQYF. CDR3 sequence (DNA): TGTGCCAGCAGCGAGAGGAGGGACGCTCTGAGCACAGATACGCAGTATTTT. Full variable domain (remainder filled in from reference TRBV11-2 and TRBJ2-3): EAGVAQSPRYKIIEKRQSVAFWCNPISGHATLYWYQQILGQGPKLLIQFQNNGVVDDSQLPKDRFSAERLKGVDSTLKIQPAKLEDSAVYLCASSERRDALSTDTQYFGPGTRLTVL.

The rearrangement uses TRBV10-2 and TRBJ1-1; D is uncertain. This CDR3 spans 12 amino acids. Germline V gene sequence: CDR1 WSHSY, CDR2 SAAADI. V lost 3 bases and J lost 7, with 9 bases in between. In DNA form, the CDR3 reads TGCGCCAGCAGTGAATCCGCGGATGAAGCTTTCTTT. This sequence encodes CASSESADEAFF.

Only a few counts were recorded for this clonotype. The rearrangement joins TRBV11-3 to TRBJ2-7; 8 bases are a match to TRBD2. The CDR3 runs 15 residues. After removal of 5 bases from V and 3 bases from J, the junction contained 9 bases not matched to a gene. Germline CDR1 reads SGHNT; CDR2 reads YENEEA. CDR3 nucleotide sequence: TGTGCCAGCAGCGCTGGGATAGCGGGGTACTACGAGCAGTACTTC. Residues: CASSAGIAGYYEQYF.

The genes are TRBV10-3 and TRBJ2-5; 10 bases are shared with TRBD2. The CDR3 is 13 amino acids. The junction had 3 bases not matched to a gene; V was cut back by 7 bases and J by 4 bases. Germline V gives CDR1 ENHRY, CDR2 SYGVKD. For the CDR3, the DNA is TGTGCCATCAAGGGACTAGCGTCAGAGACCCAGTACTTC. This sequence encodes CAIKGLASETQYF.

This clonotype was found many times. Here the CDR3 reads CASSLEAGPYNEQFF. Here the CDR3 DNA reads TGCGCCAGCAGCTTGGAGGCGGGACCCTACAATGAGCAGTTCTTC. V is TRBV5-1 and J is TRBJ2-1; TRBD2 is a possible D gene (6 bases). This CDR3 region has 15 residues. The ends were cut back, 0 bases at V and 2 bases at J, with 9 bases in the middle. The germline gives CDR1 SGHRS, CDR2 YFSETQ. The full variable domain, with the rest looked up from reference TRBV5-1 and TRBJ2-1, is KAGVTQTPRYLIKTRGQQVTLSCSPISGHRSVSWYQQTPGQGLQFLFEYFSETQRNKGNFPGRFSGRQFSNSRSEMNVSTLELGDSALYLCASSLEAGPYNEQFFGPGTRLTVL.

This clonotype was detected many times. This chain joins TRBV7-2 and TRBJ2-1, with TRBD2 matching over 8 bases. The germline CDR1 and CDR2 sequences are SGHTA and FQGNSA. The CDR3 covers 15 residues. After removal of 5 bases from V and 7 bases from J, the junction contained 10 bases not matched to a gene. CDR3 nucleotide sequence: TGTGCCAGCAGCCCAAGCCGGACTAGCCGAAATGAGCAGTTCTTC. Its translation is CASSPSRTSRNEQFF. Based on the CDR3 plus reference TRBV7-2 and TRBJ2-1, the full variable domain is GAGVSQSPSNKVTEKGKDVELRCDPISGHTALYWYRQSLGQGLEFLIYFQGNSAPDKSGLPSDRFSAERTGGSVSTLTIQRTQQEDSAVYLCASSPSRTSRNEQFFGPGTRLTVL.

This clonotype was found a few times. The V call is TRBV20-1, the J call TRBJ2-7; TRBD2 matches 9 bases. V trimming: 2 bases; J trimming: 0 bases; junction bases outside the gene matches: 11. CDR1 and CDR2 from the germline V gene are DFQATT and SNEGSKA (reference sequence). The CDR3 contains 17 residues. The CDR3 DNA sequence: TGCAGTGCTAGATTACTGAGCGGGGGGTACTACTCCTACGAGCAGTACTTC. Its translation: CSARLLSGGYYSYEQYF.

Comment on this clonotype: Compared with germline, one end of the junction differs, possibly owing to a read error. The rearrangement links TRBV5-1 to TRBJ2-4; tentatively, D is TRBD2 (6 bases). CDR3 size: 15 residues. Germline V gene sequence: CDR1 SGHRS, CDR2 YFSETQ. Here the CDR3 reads CASSFGRIAKNIQHF. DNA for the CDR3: TGCGCCAGCAGCTTCGGGAGAATAGCCAAAAACATTCAGCACTTC.

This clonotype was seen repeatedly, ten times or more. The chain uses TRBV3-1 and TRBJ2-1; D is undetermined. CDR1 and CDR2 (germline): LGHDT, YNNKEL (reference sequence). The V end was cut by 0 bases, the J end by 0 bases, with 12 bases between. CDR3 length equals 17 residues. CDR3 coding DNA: TGTGCCAGCAGCCAAGATCAACGGACGAGCTCCTACAATGAGCAGTTCTTC. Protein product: CASSQDQRTSSYNEQFF.

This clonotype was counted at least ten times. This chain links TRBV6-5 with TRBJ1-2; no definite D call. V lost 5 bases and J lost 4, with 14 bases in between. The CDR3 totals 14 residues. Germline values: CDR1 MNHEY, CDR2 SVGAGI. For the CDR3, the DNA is TGTGCCAGCAGTAACCCGACAAGCCCCTATGGCTACACCTTC. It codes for CASSNPTSPYGYTF.

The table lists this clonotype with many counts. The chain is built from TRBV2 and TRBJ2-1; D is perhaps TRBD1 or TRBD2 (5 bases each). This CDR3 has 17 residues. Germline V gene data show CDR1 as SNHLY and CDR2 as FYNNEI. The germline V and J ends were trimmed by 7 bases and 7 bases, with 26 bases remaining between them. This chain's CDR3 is CASNSMGEFIGWNEQFF. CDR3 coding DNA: TGTGCCAGCAACTCAATGGGGGAGTTCATAGGCTGGAATGAGCAGTTCTTC.

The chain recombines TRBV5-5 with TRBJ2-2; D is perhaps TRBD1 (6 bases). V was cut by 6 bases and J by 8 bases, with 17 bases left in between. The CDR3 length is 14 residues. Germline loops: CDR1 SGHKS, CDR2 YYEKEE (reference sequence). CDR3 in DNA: TGTGCCAGCACAGGACAGCCTACGGCAGGGGAGCTGTTTTTT. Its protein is CASTGQPTAGELFF.

In nucleotides, the CDR3 is TGTGCCAGCAGCTTTGACAGGGTCCCAAACTATGGCTACACCTTC. It codes for CASSFDRVPNYGYTF. The chain combines TRBV7-9 with TRBJ1-2; 7 bases line up with TRBD1. In germline, CDR1 is SEHNR, CDR2 FQNEAQ (reference sequence). The J segment lost 2 bases and the V segment lost 3 bases, leaving 6 bases of the junction unmatched. CDR3 length equals 15 residues.

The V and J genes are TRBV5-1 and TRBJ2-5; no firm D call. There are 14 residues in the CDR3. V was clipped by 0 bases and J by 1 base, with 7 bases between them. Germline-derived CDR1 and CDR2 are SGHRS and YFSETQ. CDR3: CASSLEASQETQYF. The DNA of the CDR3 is TGCGCCAGCAGCTTGGAGGCCTCCCAAGAGACCCAGTACTTC.

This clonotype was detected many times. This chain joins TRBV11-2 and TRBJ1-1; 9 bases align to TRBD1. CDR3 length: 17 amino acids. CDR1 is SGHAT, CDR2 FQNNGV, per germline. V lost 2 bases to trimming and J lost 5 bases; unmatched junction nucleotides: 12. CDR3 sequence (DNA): TGTGCCAGCAGCTTACCATCCCGGGACAGGGTAACGACTGAAGCTTTCTTT. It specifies CASSLPSRDRVTTEAFF. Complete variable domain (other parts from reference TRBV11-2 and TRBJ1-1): EAGVAQSPRYKIIEKRQSVAFWCNPISGHATLYWYQQILGQGPKLLIQFQNNGVVDDSQLPKDRFSAERLKGVDSTLKIQPAKLEDSAVYLCASSLPSRDRVTTEAFFGQGTRLTVV.

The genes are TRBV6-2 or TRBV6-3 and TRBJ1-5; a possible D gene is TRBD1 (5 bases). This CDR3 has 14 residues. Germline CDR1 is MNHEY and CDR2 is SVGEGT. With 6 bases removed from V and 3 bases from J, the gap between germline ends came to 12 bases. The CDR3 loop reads CASSSVGVNQPQHF. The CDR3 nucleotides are TGTGCCAGCAGCTCAGTAGGGGTCAATCAGCCCCAGCATTTT.

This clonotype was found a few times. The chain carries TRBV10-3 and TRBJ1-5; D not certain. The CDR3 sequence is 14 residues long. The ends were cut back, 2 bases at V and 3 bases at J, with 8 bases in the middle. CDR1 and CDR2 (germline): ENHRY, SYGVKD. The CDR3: CAISEGEFNQPQHF. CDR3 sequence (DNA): TGTGCCATCAGTGAGGGGGAGTTCAATCAGCCCCAGCATTTT.

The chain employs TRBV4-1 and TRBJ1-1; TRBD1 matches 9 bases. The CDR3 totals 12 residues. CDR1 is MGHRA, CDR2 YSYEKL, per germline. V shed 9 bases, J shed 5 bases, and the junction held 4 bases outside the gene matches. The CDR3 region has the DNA TGCGCCAGTGGACAGGGGTGGACTGAAGCTTTCTTT. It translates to CASGQGWTEAFF.

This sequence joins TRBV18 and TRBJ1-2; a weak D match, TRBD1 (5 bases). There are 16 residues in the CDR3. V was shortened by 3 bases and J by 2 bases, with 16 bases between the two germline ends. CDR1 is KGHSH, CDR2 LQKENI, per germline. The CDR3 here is CASSPSGTPENYGYTF. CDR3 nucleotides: TGTGCCAGCTCACCTTCCGGGACGCCCGAAAACTATGGCTACACCTTC.

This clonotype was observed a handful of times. CDR3 DNA sequence: TGCAGTGCTATCATCGGGACCCTCGGGAGCTACACCTTC. It encodes CSAIIGTLGSYTF. This chain joins TRBV20-1 and TRBJ1-2; a weak D match, TRBD1 (5 bases). V lost 4 bases and J lost 9, with 18 bases in between. Germline CDR1 reads DFQATT; CDR2 reads SNEGSKA (reference sequence). There are 13 residues in the CDR3.

The CDR3: CASSFGFNEQFF. In DNA form, the CDR3 reads TGTGCCAGCAGCTTTGGGTTCAATGAGCAGTTCTTC. This rearrangement joins TRBV11-2 to TRBJ2-1; D is unclear. Trimming pared 3 bases from V and 6 bases from J, leaving 6 bases between. The CDR3 loop spans 12 amino acids. From germline, CDR1 is SGHAT and CDR2 FQNNGV.